A single sample gave rise to the 11 T cell receptor beta chains below, sequenced in a study of blood T cell repertoires in COVID-19. This table comes from immunoSEQ multiplex PCR, and its TCRdb copy is limited to in-frame clones, with some not included. The sample lists some 66,000 clones; approximately 90% were seen once. Material for sequencing was peripheral blood. The receptors were sampled from a woman aged 60 to 75 with acute or convalescent COVID-19.

The J gene is TRBJ1-1, the V gene TRBV30; TRBD1 might be the D (6 bases). Trimming shortened V by 8 bases and J by 0 bases, and 13 bases separated the two germline ends. Germline V lookup: CDR1 GTSNPN, CDR2 SVGIG (reference sequence). This CDR3 comprises 13 residues. The CDR3 DNA follows: TGTGCCCATAGGACAGTCATGAACACTGAAGCTTTCTTT. Translating gives CAHRTVMNTEAFF.

J is TRBJ1-2 and V is TRBV13; possibly TRBD1 for D (6 bases). V lost 5 bases and J 8 bases, leaving 18 bases between the germline ends. In germline, CDR1 is PRHDT, CDR2 FYEKMQ (reference sequence). This CDR3 is built from 14 residues. CDR3 DNA sequence: TGTGCCAGCAGCCGCGGACAGCTACTTGGGGGCTACACCTTC. Its protein product is CASSRGQLLGGYTF.

This rearrangement joins TRBV4-2 to TRBJ2-3, with D hard to call. V lost 1 base to trimming and J lost 5 bases, with 16 bases between them. CDR3 size: 16 residues. The germline V gene encodes CDR1 LGHNA and CDR2 YNFKEQ. The CDR3 sequence is CASSQGGAPLGDTQYF. CDR3 DNA: TGTGCCAGCAGCCAAGGCGGAGCTCCCTTGGGAGATACGCAGTATTTT.

The chain recombines TRBV7-2 with TRBJ1-1; 7 bases agree with TRBD1. The CDR3 has 14 residues. CDR1 SGHTA and CDR2 FQGNSA come from the germline V gene. V trimming: 1 base; J trimming: 4 bases; junction bases outside the gene matches: 3. CDR3 coding DNA: TGTGCCAGCAGCTTAGGGGCAGGGGGCACTGAAGCTTTCTTT. Translation: CASSLGAGGTEAFF.

The J gene is TRBJ2-5, the V gene TRBV5-6; D unclear. Per the germline V gene, CDR1 is SGHDT and CDR2 is YYEEEE. Trimming took off 4 bases at V and 5 bases at J, with 12 bases between the two ends. The CDR3 has 13 amino acids. For the CDR3, the DNA is TGTGCCAGCAGCCAAAATCCCATTGAGACCCAGTACTTC. Translation gives CASSQNPIETQYF.

There are a few counts of this clone. The V call is TRBV18, the J call TRBJ1-5, with D perhaps matching TRBD1 (6 bases). The V end lost 6 bases, the J end lost 2 bases, and 14 bases lay between the germline ends. CDR1 is KGHSH, CDR2 LQKENI, per germline. CDR3 size: 15 residues. CDR3 sequence (DNA): TGTGCCAGCTCCCTAGAGGGGGGGGGCAATCAGCCCCAGCATTTT. Encoded protein: CASSLEGGGNQPQHF.

The CDR3 nucleotides read TGTGCCAGCAGCTTGGGGGCGGGTCGGGGGACTGAAGCTTTCTTT. Protein product: CASSLGAGRGTEAFF. The gene calls are TRBV5-4 and TRBJ1-1, with a tentative D call TRBD1 (5 bases). Germline CDR1 and CDR2: SGHNT and YYREEE (reference sequence). Trimming removed 0 bases from V and 5 bases from J, with 14 bases in between. The CDR3 extends over 15 amino acids.

V and J are TRBV7-9 and TRBJ2-1, with no clear D. With 5 bases removed from V and 4 bases from J, the gap between germline ends came to 9 bases. CDR1 is SEHNR, CDR2 FQNEAQ, per germline (reference sequence). The CDR3 consists of 13 residues. CDR3 sequence (DNA): TGTGCCAGCAGCCCTCAGGATTACAATGAGCAGTTCTTC. It encodes CASSPQDYNEQFF.

This clone occurred once. The chain employs TRBV5-8 and TRBJ2-5; D may be TRBD2 (5 bases). V was trimmed by 4 bases and J by 5 bases, leaving 12 bases between them. The CDR3 length is 13 residues. Germline values: CDR1 SGHTS, CDR2 YDEGEE. CDR3 coding DNA: TGTGCCAGCAGCCCGGGAATGCGGGAGACCCAGTACTTC. It is translated as CASSPGMRETQYF.

The chain uses TRBV5-6 and TRBJ1-2, with unresolved D. CDR3 length: 16 amino acids. The ends were cut back, 4 bases at V and 4 bases at J, with 20 bases in the middle. CDR1 is SGHDT, CDR2 YYEEEE, per germline. The CDR3 DNA sequence: TGTGCCAGCAGCCCCCGAGCCCAAGAACTACTCTATGGCTACACCTTC. It translates to CASSPRAQELLYGYTF.

The chain uses TRBV19 and TRBJ2-2, with TRBD1 matching over 8 bases. The CDR3 spans 15 residues. V trimming: 6 bases; J trimming: 6 bases; junction bases outside the gene matches: 9. The germline V gene encodes CDR1 LNHDA and CDR2 SQIVND (reference sequence). DNA of the CDR3: TGTGCCAGTAGGACGGACAGGGTACTGGCCGGGGAGCTGTTTTTT. Protein product: CASRTDRVLAGELFF.